The TCR beta chain described here comes from a study of Ad26.COV2.S vaccination and SARS-CoV-2 variants. Study results and limitations: People given the vaccine had a wider spike-specific TCR breadth than placebo recipients did. Vaccine and placebo recipients had similar non-spike TCR breadth. Post-vaccination spike-specific CD8+ and CD4+ T cell responses reportedly had substantial breadth.

The method was immunoSEQ multiplex PCR; TCRdb's version includes in-frame clones alone and lacks a portion of them. Among under 95,000 clones listed, 82% were seen once. V shed 8 bases and J 7 bases; nucleotides not matched to a gene: 4. CDR1 is MDHEN and CDR2 is SYDVKM in the germline V gene. The CDR3 runs 13 residues. In its sample, this clone was seen a few times. Its cognate antigen is unknown. The V and J genes are TRBV28 and TRBJ1-5; 11 nucleotides align to TRBD1. Sequenced material: peripheral blood, taken after recovery from COVID-19. This TCR derives from a human donor who had recovered from COVID-19. CDR3 nucleotide sequence: TGTGCCAGCCAGGACAGGGGGCGGCAGCCCCAGCATTTT. Translated: CASQDRGRQPQHF.